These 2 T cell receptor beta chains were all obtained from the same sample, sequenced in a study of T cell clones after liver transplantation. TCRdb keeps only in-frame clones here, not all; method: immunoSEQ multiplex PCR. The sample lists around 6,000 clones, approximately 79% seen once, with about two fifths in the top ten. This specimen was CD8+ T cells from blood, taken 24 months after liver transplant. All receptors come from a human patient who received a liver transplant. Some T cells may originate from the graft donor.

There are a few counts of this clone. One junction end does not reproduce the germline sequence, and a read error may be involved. CDR3 loop: CASSLDGGGVNAEAFF. In nucleotides, the CDR3 is TGTGCCAGCAGCTTAGATGGGGGGGGAGTGAACGCTGAAGCTTTCTTT. The V call is TRBV11-2, the J call TRBJ1-1; D may be TRBD1 (5 bases). CDR1 SGHAT and CDR2 FQNNGV come from the germline V gene. The CDR3 runs to 16 residues.

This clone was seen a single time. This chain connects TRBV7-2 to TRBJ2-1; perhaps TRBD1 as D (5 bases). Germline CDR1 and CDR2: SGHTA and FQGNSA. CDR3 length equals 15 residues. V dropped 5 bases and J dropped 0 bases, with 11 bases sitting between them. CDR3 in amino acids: CASSPQDSSYNEQFF. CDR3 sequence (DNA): TGTGCCAGCAGCCCACAGGATAGCTCCTACAATGAGCAGTTCTTC. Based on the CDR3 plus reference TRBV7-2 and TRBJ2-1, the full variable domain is GAGVSQSPSNKVTEKGKDVELRCDPISGHTALYWYRQSLGQGLEFLIYFQGNSAPDKSGLPSDRFSAERTGGSVSTLTIQRTQQEDSAVYLCASSPQDSSYNEQFFGPGTRLTVL.